Following are 7 T cell receptor beta chains from one sample sequenced in a study of blood T cell repertoires in COVID-19. Sequencing used immunoSEQ multiplex PCR; TCRdb keeps in-frame clones, though not all of them. The sample has 130,000 or so clones, roughly 88% seen once. Sequencing used peripheral blood. Receptor source: a man in his fifties or sixties with acute or convalescent COVID-19.

The V gene is TRBV23-1, the J gene TRBJ2-7, with D possibly TRBD2 on 6 matching bases. TRBV23-1 is placed among ORFs of uncertain function. The V end was cut by 6 bases, the J end by 0 bases, with 27 bases between. CDR3 length: 19 residues. This CDR3 reads CASRRDNPGPDYGSYEQYF. Here the CDR3 DNA reads TGCGCCAGCAGGCGAGACAATCCGGGACCGGACTATGGCTCCTACGAGCAGTACTTC.

The chain joins TRBV18 to TRBJ1-5; D gene ambiguous. The V gene lost 0 bases and the J gene lost 2 bases, with 11 bases spanning the gap. The CDR3 covers 16 residues. Germline CDR1 and CDR2: KGHSH and LQKENI. CDR3 coding DNA: TGTGCCAGCTCACCACCCGGGTTGATGGGCAATCAGCCCCAGCATTTT. Protein: CASSPPGLMGNQPQHF.

The rearrangement links TRBV28 to TRBJ2-4; 8 nucleotides align to TRBD1. The trim removed 5 bases at V and 5 bases at J, leaving 5 bases unmatched. Per the germline V gene, CDR1 is MDHEN and CDR2 is SYDVKM. This CDR3 region has 14 residues. CDR3 sequence reads: CASSNPGQENIQYF. The CDR3 DNA sequence: TGTGCCAGCAGTAACCCGGGACAGGAAAACATTCAGTACTTC. The whole variable domain, filled in from reference TRBV28 and TRBJ2-4, reads DVKVTQSSRYLVKRTGEKVFLECVQDMDHENMFWYRQDPGLGLRLIYFSYDVKMKEKGDIPEGYSVSREKKERFSLILESASTNQTSMYLCASSNPGQENIQYFGAGTRLSVL.

V is TRBV15 and J is TRBJ1-1; 8 bases line up with TRBD1. This CDR3 comprises 15 residues. Germline assignment: CDR1 LNHNV and CDR2 YYDKDF (reference sequence). V lost 3 bases and J lost 7; bases outside the gene matches: 10. DNA for the CDR3: TGTGCCACCAGCAGTTCCAGGACAGGGAAAGGTGAAGCTTTCTTT. This gives the protein CATSSSRTGKGEAFF.

The chain employs TRBV24-1 and TRBJ1-2; no firm D call. Germline V gives CDR1 KGHDR, CDR2 SFDVKD. V was cut by 4 bases and J by 5 bases, with 13 bases left in between. The CDR3 extends over 14 amino acids. CDR3 protein: CATSDPGSEYGYTF. The CDR3 coding sequence is TGTGCCACCAGTGACCCCGGGAGTGAATATGGCTACACCTTC.

The chain couples TRBV5-1 to TRBJ1-5; D remains ambiguous. The CDR3 covers 13 residues. Trimming stripped 2 bases from V and 4 bases from J, with 7 bases between. Germline CDR1 SGHRS, CDR2 YFSETQ. CDR3 amino acids: CASSLDTNQPQHF. The CDR3 DNA reads as TGCGCCAGCAGCTTAGACACGAATCAGCCCCAGCATTTT.

The rearrangement links TRBV12-5 to TRBJ2-1; 8 positions match TRBD1. The CDR3 totals 14 residues. The junction had 9 bases not matched to a gene; V was cut back by 5 bases and J by 9 bases. Germline CDR1 and CDR2: LGHNT and FRNRAP. The CDR3 sequence: CASGPGQGEVEQFF. DNA of the CDR3: TGTGCTAGTGGTCCCGGACAGGGAGAGGTTGAGCAGTTCTTC.